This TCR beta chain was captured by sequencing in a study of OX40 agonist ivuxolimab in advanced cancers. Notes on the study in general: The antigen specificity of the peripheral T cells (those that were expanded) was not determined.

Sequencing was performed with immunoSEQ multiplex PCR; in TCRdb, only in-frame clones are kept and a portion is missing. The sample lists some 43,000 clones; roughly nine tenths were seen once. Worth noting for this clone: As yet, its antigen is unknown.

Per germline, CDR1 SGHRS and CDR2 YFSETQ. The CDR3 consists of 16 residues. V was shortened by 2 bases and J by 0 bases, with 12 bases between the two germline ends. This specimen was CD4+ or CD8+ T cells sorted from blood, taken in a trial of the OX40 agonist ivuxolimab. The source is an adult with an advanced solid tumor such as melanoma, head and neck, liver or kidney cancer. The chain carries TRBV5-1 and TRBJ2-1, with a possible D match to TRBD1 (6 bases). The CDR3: CASSFGQTSSYNEQFF. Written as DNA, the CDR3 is TGCGCCAGCAGCTTTGGACAGACGAGCTCCTACAATGAGCAGTTCTTC. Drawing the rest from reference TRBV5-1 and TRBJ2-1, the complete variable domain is KAGVTQTPRYLIKTRGQQVTLSCSPISGHRSVSWYQQTPGQGLQFLFEYFSETQRNKGNFPGRFSGRQFSNSRSEMNVSTLELGDSALYLCASSFGQTSSYNEQFFGPGTRLTVL.